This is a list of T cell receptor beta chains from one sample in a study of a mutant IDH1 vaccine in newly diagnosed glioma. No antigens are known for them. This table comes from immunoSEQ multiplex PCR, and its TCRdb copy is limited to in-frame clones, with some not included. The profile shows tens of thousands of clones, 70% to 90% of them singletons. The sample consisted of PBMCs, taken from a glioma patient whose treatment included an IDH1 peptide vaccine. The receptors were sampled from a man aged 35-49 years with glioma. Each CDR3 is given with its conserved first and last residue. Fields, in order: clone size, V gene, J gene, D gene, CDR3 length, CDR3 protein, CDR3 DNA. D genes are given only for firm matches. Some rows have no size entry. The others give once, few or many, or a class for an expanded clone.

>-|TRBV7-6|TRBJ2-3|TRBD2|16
CASSLRGLAGADTQYF
TGTGCCAGCAGCTTACGGGGACTAGCGGGGGCAGATACGCAGTATTTT
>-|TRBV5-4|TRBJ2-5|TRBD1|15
CASSTWANRGETQYF
TGTGCCAGCAGCACATGGGCCAACAGGGGAGAGACCCAGTACTTC
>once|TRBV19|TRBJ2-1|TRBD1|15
CASSIFGQACNEQFF
TGTGCCAGTAGTATTTTTGGACAGGCCTGCAATGAGCAGTTCTTC
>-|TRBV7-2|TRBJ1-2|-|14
CASSLVGANYGYTF
TGTGCCAGCAGCTTAGTGGGGGCCAACTATGGCTACACCTTC
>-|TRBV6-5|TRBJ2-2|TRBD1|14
CASSSQGNAGELFF
TGTGCCAGCAGTTCACAGGGGAATGCCGGGGAGCTGTTTTTT
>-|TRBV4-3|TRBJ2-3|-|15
CASSQERASTDTQYF
TGCGCCAGCAGCCAAGAGAGGGCTAGCACAGATACGCAGTATTTT
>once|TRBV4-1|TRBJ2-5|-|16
CASSQEDPRGKETQYF
TGCGCCAGCAGCCAAGAAGACCCTAGGGGGAAAGAGACCCAGTACTTC
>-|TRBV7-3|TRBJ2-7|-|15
CASSLTRVAGGEQYF
TGTGCCAGCAGCTTAACCAGGGTCGCGGGTGGCGAGCAGTACTTC
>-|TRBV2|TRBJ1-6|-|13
CASTGTTGSPLHF
TGTGCCAGCACTGGGACAACGGGGTCACCCCTCCACTTT
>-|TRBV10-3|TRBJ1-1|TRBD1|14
CAIDPRGQGTEAFF
TGTGCCATCGACCCGAGGGGACAGGGGACTGAAGCTTTCTTT